The 11 T cell receptor beta chains given below trace back to one sample, sequenced in a study of T cells in Graves' hyperthyroidism and ophthalmopathy. Amplified regions were TCR beta CDR3 sequences from RNA transcripts. A first-round RT-PCR of the TCR CDR3 used the HTBI primer set. TCRdb used MiXCR to reprocess the multiplex PCR reads, holding one entry per CDR3 protein. This table holds approximately 400,000 distinct CDR3 sequences, around 15% found once. Input material: blood. These receptors all come from a man aged 45 to 65 with Graves' ophthalmopathy.

This clonotype has just a few counts. The chain joins TRBV4-2 to TRBJ2-1; D unresolved. The V and J ends lost 1 base and 6 bases respectively, with 13 bases between them. Germline CDR1 and CDR2: LGHNA and YNFKEQ. CDR3 length: 15 amino acids. DNA of the CDR3: TGTGCCAGCAGCCAAGTAGAGGTAGTATCCAATGAGCAGTTCTTC. Protein product: CASSQVEVVSNEQFF.

At least ten counts were recorded for this clonotype. The chain combines TRBV7-8 with TRBJ2-7; TRBD1 matches at 10 bases. CDR3 length equals 16 residues. The V gene end was trimmed by 0 bases and the J gene end by 1 base; junction bases not matched to a gene: 3. The germline CDR1 and CDR2 sequences are SGHVS and FQNEAQ. The CDR3 nucleotides are TGTGCCAGCAGCTTAGCGGACAGGGGGTTATCCTACGAGCAGTACTTC. This translates into CASSLADRGLSYEQYF.

This clonotype came up many times. A read error may produce the germline difference seen at one junction end. The chain employs TRBV5-1 and TRBJ2-1; possible D gene TRBD2, 6 bases. CDR3 size: 14 residues. The germline CDR1 and CDR2 sequences are SGHRS and YFSETQ. Here the CDR3 DNA reads TGTGCCAGCAGCCCTGGGGGGACCTACAATGAGCAGTTCTTC. It codes for CASSPGGTYNEQFF.

J is TRBJ2-3 and V is TRBV11-1; the D gene is possibly TRBD2 (5 bases). Germline CDR1 SGHAT, CDR2 FQDESV (reference sequence). Trimming cost V 5 bases and J 0 bases, with 12 bases left between them. CDR3 size: 15 residues. The CDR3 loop reads CASSPLGGSTDTQYF. As DNA, the CDR3 is TGTGCCAGCAGCCCACTTGGCGGGAGCACAGATACGCAGTATTTT.

This clonotype was recorded at least ten times. V is TRBV3-1 and J is TRBJ2-1; 11 positions agree with TRBD2. The CDR3 length is 15 residues. The germline V gene encodes CDR1 LGHDT and CDR2 YNNKEL (reference sequence). Trimming cost V 7 bases and J 7 bases; bases outside gene matches: 9. CDR3 in DNA: TGTGCCAGCACCTCGACTAGCGGGACCCTTAATGAGCAGTTCTTC. Amino acids: CASTSTSGTLNEQFF.

V usage is TRBV12-3 or TRBV12-4 and J usage is TRBJ2-5; D perhaps matches TRBD1 (6 bases). V was cut by 6 bases and J by 2 bases, with 13 bases left in between. The CDR3 has 14 residues. CDR3: CASSYDRKQETQYF. CDR3 in DNA: TGTGCCAGCAGCTATGACAGGAAACAAGAGACCCAGTACTTC.

At least ten counts were recorded for this clonotype. The chain combines TRBV6-1 with TRBJ2-3; tentative D call: TRBD1 (5 bases). Trimming pared 0 bases from V and 0 bases from J, leaving 22 bases between. The germline V gene has CDR1 MNHNS and CDR2 SASEGT. The CDR3 loop spans 20 amino acids. DNA for the CDR3: TGTGCCAGCAGTGAAGCTCCCGTACCGACAGTAACTCTTAGCACAGATACGCAGTATTTT. Its translation is CASSEAPVPTVTLSTDTQYF.

This clonotype was counted at least ten times. The chain links TRBV7-9 to TRBJ2-7, with TRBD2 matching 11 bases. This CDR3 is built from 16 residues. J lost 0 bases, V lost 4 bases, and 5 bases had no gene match. CDR1 and CDR2 (germline): SEHNR, FQNEAQ (reference sequence). DNA of the CDR3: TGTGCCAGCAGCTGGGGACTAGCGGAAAGCTCCTACGAGCAGTACTTC. Amino acids: CASSWGLAESSYEQYF.

The table lists this clonotype with many counts. The chain carries TRBV3-1 and TRBJ1-1; D unclear. Per the germline V gene, CDR1 is LGHDT and CDR2 is YNNKEL (reference sequence). The CDR3 is 11 residues long. V lost 1 base and J lost 9, with 6 bases in between. The CDR3 DNA is TGTGCCAGCAGCCAAGCACAGCAAGCTTTCTTT. Its translation is CASSQAQQAFF.

The chain recombines TRBV7-9 with TRBJ1-2; D is perhaps TRBD1 (6 bases). This CDR3 region has 14 residues. V lost 5 bases and J 0 bases, leaving 10 bases between the germline ends. Germline V gene sequence: CDR1 SEHNR, CDR2 FQNEAQ (reference sequence). DNA of the CDR3: TGTGCCAGCAGCGCGGGACAATCTAACTATGGCTACACCTTC. Translation: CASSAGQSNYGYTF.

The chain uses TRBV7-9 and TRBJ1-2, with D unresolved. V lost 1 base and J 5 bases, leaving 14 bases between the germline ends. CDR1 SEHNR and CDR2 FQNEAQ come from the germline V gene (reference sequence). This CDR3 spans 15 amino acids. This CDR3 reads CASSLEQKLPYGYTF. Written as DNA, the CDR3 is TGTGCCAGCAGCTTAGAACAGAAGCTTCCTTATGGCTACACCTTC.